The text below deals with one T cell receptor (beta chain). The CDR3 extends over 14 amino acids. The ends were cut back, 5 bases at V and 3 bases at J, with 13 bases in the middle. The germline V gene has CDR1 SEHNR and CDR2 FQNEAQ (reference sequence). This entry comes from a study of T cells in Graves' hyperthyroidism and ophthalmopathy. Amplified TCR beta CDR3 regions came from RNA transcripts. The HTBI primer set served for first-round RT-PCR of the TCR CDR3. MiXCR, applied by TCRdb to the multiplex PCR reads, yields one record per CDR3 protein. The sample contains more than 500,000 distinct CDR3 sequences, less than 15% of which appear only once.

This chain joins TRBV7-9 and TRBJ1-2; tentative D call: TRBD1 (5 bases). The sequencing input was blood. The sequence was collected from a middle-aged woman with Graves' hyperthyroidism. For the CDR3, the DNA is TGTGCCAGCAGCCCTGGGGGGAAGTACTATGGCTACACCTTC. Amino acid sequence: CASSPGGKYYGYTF.